Presented here are 18 T cell receptor beta chains from one specimen sequenced in a study of CD8+ T cells in alopecia areata. RNA, once extracted, was reverse transcribed into cDNA for use as the sequencing template. Assay used: immunoSEQ multiplex PCR; TCRdb lists only in-frame clones, some missing. The sample lists approximately 160,000 clones, less than 70% occurring once. Treatment described: oral pan-JAK inhibitor, 5-10 mg twice daily. The sequencing here drew on CD4+ T cells sorted from blood, taken at week 24, from a patient treated with tofacitinib. These TCRs come from a human donor with alopecia areata.

This clone has a handful of counts. This chain connects TRBV5-1 to TRBJ1-1; D gene unclear. The V end lost 2 bases, the J end lost 0 bases, and 8 bases lay between the germline ends. From germline, CDR1 is SGHRS and CDR2 YFSETQ. The CDR3 consists of 14 residues. The CDR3 nucleotides are TGCGCCAGCAGCTTTCGAAAGATGAACACTGAAGCTTTCTTT. Translating gives CASSFRKMNTEAFF.

This clone turned up a few times. The chain uses TRBV6-5 and TRBJ2-3, with D possibly matching TRBD2 (5 bases). The CDR3 contains 14 residues. V was cut by 6 bases and J by 4 bases, with 14 bases left in between. The germline CDR1 and CDR2 sequences are MNHEY and SVGAGI. As DNA, the CDR3 is TGTGCCAGCAGCCAGGACTTGGGGTCAGATACGCAGTATTTT. It yields the protein CASSQDLGSDTQYF.

V is TRBV5-4 and J is TRBJ2-3; D is uncertain. CDR1 and CDR2 from the germline V gene are SGHNT and YYREEE (reference sequence). The V end was cut by 0 bases, the J end by 4 bases, with 9 bases between. The CDR3 length is 14 residues. The CDR3 DNA reads TGTGCCAGCAGCTTGGCTAGAGCCGCAGATACGCAGTATTTT. Amino acids: CASSLARAADTQYF.

A few counts support this clone. Other DNA sequences from this sample encode an identical CDR3 as well. The V call is TRBV5-1, the J call TRBJ2-1; D is uncertain. This CDR3 has 11 residues. Germline CDR1 and CDR2: SGHRS and YFSETQ. V lost 3 bases and J 10 bases, leaving 8 bases between the germline ends. The CDR3 DNA follows: TGCGCCAGCAGCTCGGGTGACGAGCAGTTCTTC. It yields the protein CASSSGDEQFF.

This clone turned up a few times. The rearrangement links TRBV29-1 to TRBJ1-2; no clear D gene. The V gene lost 4 bases and the J gene lost 2 bases, with 17 bases spanning the gap. This CDR3 is 15 amino acids long. Germline lookup yields CDR1 SQVTM and CDR2 ANQGSEA. CDR3 residues: CSVGWRQKPNYGYTF. The CDR3 bases are TGCAGCGTTGGCTGGAGACAAAAACCCAACTATGGCTACACCTTC.

A few counts support this clone. The chain has TRBV29-1 and TRBJ2-3; D gene uncertain. CDR1 is SQVTM and CDR2 is ANQGSEA in the germline V gene. This CDR3 region has 14 residues. Trimming cost V 4 bases and J 2 bases, with 13 bases left between them. The CDR3 DNA is TGCAGCGTTGCTCTCCTCATTCACACAGATACGCAGTATTTT. Protein: CSVALLIHTDTQYF.

The J gene is TRBJ2-4, the V gene TRBV5-1; D gene ambiguous. The CDR3 contains 13 residues. V was trimmed by 7 bases and J by 4 bases, leaving 12 bases between them. CDR1 SGHRS and CDR2 YFSETQ come from the germline V gene. The CDR3 region is CASSWDVKNIQYF. DNA for the CDR3: TGCGCCAGCTCATGGGATGTAAAAAACATTCAGTACTTC.

The J gene is TRBJ2-5, the V gene TRBV6-6; 8 bases are a match to TRBD2. V lost 3 bases and J lost 2; bases outside the gene matches: 2. The CDR3 has 14 residues. CDR1 is MNHNY, CDR2 SVGAGI, per germline (reference sequence). CDR3 DNA: TGTGCCAGCAGTTATAGCGGGACTCAAGAGACCCAGTACTTC. This gives the protein CASSYSGTQETQYF.

V is TRBV14 and J is TRBJ2-4; no definite D call. Germline loops: CDR1 SGHDN, CDR2 FVKESK. Trimming took off 0 bases at V and 1 base at J, with 4 bases between the two ends. This CDR3 spans 14 amino acids. CDR3: CASSQEWAKNIQYF. The CDR3 DNA reads TGTGCCAGCAGCCAAGAGTGGGCCAAAAACATTCAGTACTTC.

This clone occurred a few times. This chain links TRBV29-1 with TRBJ2-1; 7 nucleotides match TRBD1. The CDR3 covers 14 residues. Germline loops: CDR1 SQVTM, CDR2 ANQGSEA. The V segment lost 7 bases and the J segment 4 bases; nucleotides outside the gene matches: 10. In DNA form, the CDR3 reads TGCAGCGCCCGGGACAGTTCGGTGTACAATGAGCAGTTCTTC. It specifies CSARDSSVYNEQFF.

The chain joins TRBV18 to TRBJ2-2; no clear D. The CDR3 length is 15 residues. Germline loops: CDR1 KGHSH, CDR2 LQKENI. The V end lost 8 bases, the J end lost 3 bases, and 16 bases lay between the germline ends. CDR3 sequence: CASAMGQLDTGELFF. CDR3 DNA sequence: TGTGCCAGCGCGATGGGTCAGCTAGACACCGGGGAGCTGTTTTTT.

V gene TRBV29-1 combines with J gene TRBJ2-1; D uncertain. The CDR3 runs to 10 residues. Trimming shortened V by 4 bases and J by 7 bases, and 5 bases separated the two germline ends. Germline assignment: CDR1 SQVTM and CDR2 ANQGSEA. CDR3: CSVANNEQFF. Written as DNA, the CDR3 is TGCAGCGTTGCGAATAATGAGCAGTTCTTC.

The chain combines TRBV7-9 with TRBJ2-7, with D uncertain. With 0 bases removed from V and 5 bases from J, the gap between germline ends came to 11 bases. CDR1 is SEHNR and CDR2 is FQNEAQ in the germline V gene (reference sequence). The CDR3 is 14 amino acids. CDR3 protein: CASSLAGNSDEQYF. In nucleotides, the CDR3 is TGTGCCAGCAGCTTAGCAGGGAACAGCGACGAGCAGTACTTC.

The CDR3 sequence is CASSREQGIGTDTQYF. CDR3 in DNA: TGCGCCAGCAGCCGGGAACAGGGGATTGGCACAGATACGCAGTATTTT. The genes are TRBV5-1 and TRBJ2-3; 7 bases agree with TRBD1. The CDR3 has 16 amino acids. The V gene end was trimmed by 4 bases and the J gene end by 1 base; junction bases not matched to a gene: 9. Germline CDR1 reads SGHRS; CDR2 reads YFSETQ.

The V and J genes are TRBV29-1 and TRBJ2-5, with TRBD1 identical over 7 bases. Germline CDR1 and CDR2: SQVTM and ANQGSEA. The CDR3 contains 12 residues. With V trimmed by 3 bases and J by 5 bases, 3 bases remained unmatched. The CDR3 region is CSVDARGETQYF. The CDR3 coding sequence is TGCAGCGTTGACGCCAGGGGGGAGACCCAGTACTTC.

This chain uses TRBV7-8 with TRBJ2-4; no reliable D call. The V gene's germline CDR1 is SGHVS and CDR2 FQNEAQ. Trimming removed 1 base from V and 0 bases from J, with 13 bases in between. CDR3 length: 17 residues. The CDR3 sequence is CASSLEVATLAKNIQYF. The CDR3 coding sequence is TGTGCCAGCAGCTTAGAAGTGGCTACACTAGCCAAAAACATTCAGTACTTC.

The chain employs TRBV4-1 and TRBJ2-7; the match to TRBD2 covers 8 bases. Germline V lookup: CDR1 MGHRA, CDR2 YSYEKL. V was pared by 6 bases and J by 5 bases, with 6 bases of the junction left unmatched. The CDR3 length is 13 residues. The CDR3 reads CASRLTGGHEQYF. CDR3 DNA: TGCGCCAGCAGGCTCACGGGAGGGCACGAGCAGTACTTC.

The chain carries TRBV25-1 and TRBJ2-7; 8 nucleotides line up with TRBD2. CDR3 size: 15 residues. CDR1 is MGHDK and CDR2 is SYGVNS in the germline V gene. The trim removed 3 bases at V and 3 bases at J, leaving 7 bases unmatched. The CDR3: CASSDGSGGVYEQYF. CDR3 sequence (DNA): TGTGCCAGCAGTGACGGGAGCGGGGGCGTCTACGAGCAGTACTTC.